What follows is one TCR beta chain and its context. Its antigen is as yet unknown. Libraries used 5'RACE template switching adding universal primer site and UMIs. TCRdb re-called the 5' RACE reads and shows each CDR3 protein once, DNA omitted. The repertoire table contains roughly 170,000 distinct CDR3 sequences. This sample was included in a study of T cells expressing NK-cell markers. Study in general: The sequencing cohort of eight donors included seven HCMV-seropositive individuals and one seronegative individual. Study observations and caveats: CD8+ T cells in more than five donors included dominant NKG2C+ clonotypes at roughly 1.0-7.0%.

The CDR3 covers 15 residues. Germline loops: CDR1 SGHKS, CDR2 YYEKEE (reference sequence). The sequenced sample was blood T cells: a sorted CD56 or NKG2C T cell subset, CD4+ or CD8+ T cells, or bulk PBMC T cells (not recorded which). The chain links TRBV5-5 to TRBJ2-2; TCRdb designates TRBD1, a call that cannot be tested without DNA. This receptor was obtained from a woman between 18 and 70 years old in good health. The CDR3 is CASSARDKNTGELFF.